This TCR beta chain was sequenced during a study of early T cells in non-severe SARS-CoV-2 infection (dated by TCRdb to the early 2020s). For context, the study as a whole: Because TCR sequencing relied on bulk RNA taken from unsorted whole blood, pairing of alpha and beta chains was not possible. What the authors observed across the whole study: VDJdb matching was skewed toward anti-spike CD8 responses and likely underestimated virus-specific expansions, missing private and CD4 specificities.

At the junction V is shortened by 5 bases and J by 3 bases; bases outside the gene matches: 10. The CDR3 starts with the cysteine, ends with the phenylalanine, and has 15 residues. Solely the CDR3 DNA is kept, with 45 bases framed from the first base. CDR1 SGHRS and CDR2 YFSETQ are derived from the germline V gene. Set within a cohort of healthcare workers in London, UK, this nested case-control study involved weekly PCR testing of nasopharyngeal swabs along with blood sampling. Healthcare workers were enrolled in the week of the UK lockdown, from 23 to 31 March 2020, and were followed every week for up to 16 weeks. Libraries were made using 5' RACE. The data were produced on a NextSeq 500. To correct for sequencing error and PCR bias, the TCR library protocol tagged individual cDNA molecules with unique molecular identifiers. TCR alpha and beta chains were both sequenced, and the abundances of alpha and beta sequences in each sample were closely correlated with each other. Regarding the original processing steps: Decombinator V4 was used to annotate TCR sequences for V gene, J gene and CDR3. TCRs were defined as expanded if a significant change between any two time points was detected under a Poisson model with p below 0.0001. Abundances of TCRs were expressed as counts per million after normalisation to the total number of TCRs sequenced in each sample. MAIT TCRs were defined by TRAV1-2 paired with TRAJ12, TRAJ20 or TRAJ33, and iNKT TCRs by TRAV10 paired with TRAJ18. VDJdb, accessed 1 November 2021, was searched for CMV, EBV and SARS-CoV-2 annotated TCRs, with TCRs annotated for multiple antigens excluded. TCRdb took the public reads, trimmed them with fastp at Q25, ran MiXCR for clone calling and kept in-frame beta chains. When rows share a CDR3 protein, they turn into one entry using the most common DNA and genes. The V and J calls shown here were made by TCRdb, not taken from the authors' results. The sample table holds approximately 35,000 distinct CDR3 sequences, of which approximately 6.2% were seen once. The ten largest account for roughly 5.5% of the sample.

This clonotype was seen repeatedly, ten times or more. Its specific antigen is unknown. Qualities for individual bases were not recorded, and no much larger clone is one base off. This clonotype was sampled from an adult who was a healthcare worker with PCR-confirmed SARS-CoV-2 infection or an uninfected control (not recorded which). The chain employs TRBV5-1 and TRBJ1-1; 7 central bases correspond to TRBD1. The specimen sequenced was whole blood. The nucleotide sequence is given as TGCGCCAGCAGAGCAAGGAACAGGGGATACACTGAAGCTTTCTTT. It translates to CASRARNRGYTEAFF.